This TCR beta chain was profiled in a study of T cell changes during pregnancy in multiple sclerosis. The data were produced by immunoSEQ multiplex PCR, yet TCRdb's version contains in-frame clones alone and is incomplete. The table includes roughly 80,000 clones, around 90% detected once. The CDR3 spans 15 residues. The sequence was collected from a female donor with multiple sclerosis, enrolled in a pregnancy study. The chain employs TRBV1 and TRBJ2-3; the table's D call, TRBD1, has no DNA check behind it. TRBV1 is annotated as a pseudogene. Source: peripheral blood, taken before pregnancy. CDR3 amino acids: CTSSRGTGGKDTQYF. The CDR3 region has the DNA TGCACCAGCAGCCGGGGGACAGGGGGAAAAGATACGCAGTATTTT.